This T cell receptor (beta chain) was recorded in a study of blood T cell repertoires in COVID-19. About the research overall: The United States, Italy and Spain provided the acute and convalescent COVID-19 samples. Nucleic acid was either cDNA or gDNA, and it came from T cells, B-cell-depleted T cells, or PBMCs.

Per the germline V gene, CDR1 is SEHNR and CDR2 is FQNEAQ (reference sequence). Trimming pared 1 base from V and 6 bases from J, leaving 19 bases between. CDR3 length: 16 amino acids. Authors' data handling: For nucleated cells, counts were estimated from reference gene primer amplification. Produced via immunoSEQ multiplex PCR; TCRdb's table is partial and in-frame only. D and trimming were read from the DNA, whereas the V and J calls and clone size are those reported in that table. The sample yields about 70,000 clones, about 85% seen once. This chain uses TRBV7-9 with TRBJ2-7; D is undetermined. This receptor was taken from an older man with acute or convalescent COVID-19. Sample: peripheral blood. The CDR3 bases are TGTGCCAGCAGCTTAGGAATCTCAGGCCTAAGTGTCGAGCAGTACTTC. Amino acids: CASSLGISGLSVEQYF.